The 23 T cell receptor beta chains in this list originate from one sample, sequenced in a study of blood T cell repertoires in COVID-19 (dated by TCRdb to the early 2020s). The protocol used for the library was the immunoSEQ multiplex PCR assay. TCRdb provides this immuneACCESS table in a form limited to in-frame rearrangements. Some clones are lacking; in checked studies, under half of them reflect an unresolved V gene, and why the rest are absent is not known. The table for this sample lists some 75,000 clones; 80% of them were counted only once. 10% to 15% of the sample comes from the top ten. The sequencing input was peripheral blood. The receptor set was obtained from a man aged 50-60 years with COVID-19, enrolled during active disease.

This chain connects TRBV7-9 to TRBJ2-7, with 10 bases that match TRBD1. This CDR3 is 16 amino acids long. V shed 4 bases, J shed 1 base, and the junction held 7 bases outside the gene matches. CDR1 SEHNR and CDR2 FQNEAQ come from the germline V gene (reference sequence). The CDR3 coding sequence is TGTGCCAGCAGCTGGGGGACAGGGGATTTTTCCTACGAGCAGTACTTC. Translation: CASSWGTGDFSYEQYF.

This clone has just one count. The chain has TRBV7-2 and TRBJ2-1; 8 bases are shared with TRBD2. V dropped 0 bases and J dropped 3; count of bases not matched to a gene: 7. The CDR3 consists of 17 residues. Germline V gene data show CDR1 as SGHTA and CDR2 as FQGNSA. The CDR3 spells CASSLALTAGGYNEQFF. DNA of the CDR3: TGTGCCAGCAGCTTAGCCCTCACTGCGGGAGGCTACAATGAGCAGTTCTTC. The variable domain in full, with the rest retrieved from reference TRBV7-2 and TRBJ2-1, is GAGVSQSPSNKVTEKGKDVELRCDPISGHTALYWYRQSLGQGLEFLIYFQGNSAPDKSGLPSDRFSAERTGGSVSTLTIQRTQQEDSAVYLCASSLALTAGGYNEQFFGPGTRLTVL.

CDR3 loop: CASSLNKRTTNEQFF. As DNA, the CDR3 is TGTGCCAGCAGCTTAAACAAACGGACTACTAATGAGCAGTTCTTC. The gene calls are TRBV11-3 and TRBJ2-1, with D possibly being TRBD2 (6 bases). Germline CDR1 and CDR2: SGHNT and YENEEA. V dropped 2 bases and J dropped 7 bases, with 15 bases sitting between them. There are 15 residues in the CDR3.

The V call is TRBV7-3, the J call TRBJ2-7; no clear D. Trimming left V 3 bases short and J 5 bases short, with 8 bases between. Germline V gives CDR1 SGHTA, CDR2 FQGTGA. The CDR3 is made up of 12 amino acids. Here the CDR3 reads CASSFSLHEQYF. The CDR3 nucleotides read TGTGCCAGCAGCTTCTCTCTACACGAGCAGTACTTC.

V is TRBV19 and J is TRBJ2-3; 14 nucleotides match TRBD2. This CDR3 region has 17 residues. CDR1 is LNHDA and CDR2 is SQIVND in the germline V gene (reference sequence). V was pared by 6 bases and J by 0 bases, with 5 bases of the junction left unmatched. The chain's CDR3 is CASSRTSGRHSTDTQYF. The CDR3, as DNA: TGTGCCAGTAGCCGGACTAGCGGGAGGCATAGCACAGATACGCAGTATTTT.

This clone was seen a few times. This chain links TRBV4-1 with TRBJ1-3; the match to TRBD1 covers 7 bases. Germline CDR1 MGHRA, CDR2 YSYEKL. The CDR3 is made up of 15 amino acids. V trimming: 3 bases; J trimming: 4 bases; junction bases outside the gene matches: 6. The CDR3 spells CASSHVDRWGNTIYF. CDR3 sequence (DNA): TGCGCCAGCAGCCATGTGGACAGGTGGGGAAACACCATATATTTT.

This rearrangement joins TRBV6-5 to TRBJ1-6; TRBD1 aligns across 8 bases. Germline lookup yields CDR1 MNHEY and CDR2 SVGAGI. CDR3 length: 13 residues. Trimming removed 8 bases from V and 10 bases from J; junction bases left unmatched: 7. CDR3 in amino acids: CASSDRVDSPLHF. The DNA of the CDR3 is TGTGCCAGCTCGGACAGGGTGGACTCACCCCTCCACTTT.

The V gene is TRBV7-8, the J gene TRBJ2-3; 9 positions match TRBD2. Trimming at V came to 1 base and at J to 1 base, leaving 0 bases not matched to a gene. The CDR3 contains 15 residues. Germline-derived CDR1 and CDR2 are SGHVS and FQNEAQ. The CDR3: CASSLGLAGTDTQYF. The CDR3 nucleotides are TGTGCCAGCAGCTTAGGACTAGCGGGCACAGATACGCAGTATTTT.

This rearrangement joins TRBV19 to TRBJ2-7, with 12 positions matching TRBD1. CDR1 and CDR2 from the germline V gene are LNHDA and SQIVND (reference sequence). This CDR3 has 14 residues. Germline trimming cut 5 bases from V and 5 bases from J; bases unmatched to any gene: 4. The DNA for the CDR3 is TGTGCCAGTAGTTCCGGGACAGGGGGCCACGAGCAGTACTTC. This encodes CASSSGTGGHEQYF.

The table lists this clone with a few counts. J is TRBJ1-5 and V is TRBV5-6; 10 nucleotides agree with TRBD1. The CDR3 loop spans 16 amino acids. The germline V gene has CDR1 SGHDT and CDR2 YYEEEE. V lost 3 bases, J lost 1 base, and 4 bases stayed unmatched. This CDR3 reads CASSSLGQGSNQPQHF. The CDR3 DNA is TGTGCCAGCAGCTCATTGGGACAGGGGAGCAATCAGCCCCAGCATTTT.

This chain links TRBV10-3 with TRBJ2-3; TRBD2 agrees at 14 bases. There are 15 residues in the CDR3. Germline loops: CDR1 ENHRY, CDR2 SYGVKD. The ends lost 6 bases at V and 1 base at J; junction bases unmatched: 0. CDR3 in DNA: TGTGCCATCAGGGGACTAGCGGGGGGCACAGATACGCAGTATTTT. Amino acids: CAIRGLAGGTDTQYF.

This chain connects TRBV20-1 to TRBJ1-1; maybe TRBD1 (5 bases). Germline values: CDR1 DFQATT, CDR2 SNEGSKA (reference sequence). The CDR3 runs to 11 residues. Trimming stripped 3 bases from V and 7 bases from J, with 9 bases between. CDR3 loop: CSARTDSEAFF. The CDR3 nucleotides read TGCAGTGCTAGGACAGACAGTGAAGCTTTCTTT.

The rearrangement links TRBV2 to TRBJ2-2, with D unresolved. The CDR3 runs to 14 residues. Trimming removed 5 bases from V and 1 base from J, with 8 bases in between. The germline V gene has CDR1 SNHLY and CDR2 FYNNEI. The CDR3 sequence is CASSLAENTGELFF. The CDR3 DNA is TGTGCCAGCAGTCTCGCAGAGAACACCGGGGAGCTGTTTTTT.

The CDR3 spells CASSLGTGFGDEQFF. In DNA form, the CDR3 reads TGTGCCAGCAGCTTGGGGACAGGGTTCGGCGATGAGCAGTTCTTC. The rearrangement joins TRBV7-3 to TRBJ2-1, with 9 positions matching TRBD1. This CDR3 has 15 amino acids. V was pared by 3 bases and J by 8 bases, with 8 bases of the junction left unmatched. Germline CDR1 is SGHTA and CDR2 is FQGTGA.

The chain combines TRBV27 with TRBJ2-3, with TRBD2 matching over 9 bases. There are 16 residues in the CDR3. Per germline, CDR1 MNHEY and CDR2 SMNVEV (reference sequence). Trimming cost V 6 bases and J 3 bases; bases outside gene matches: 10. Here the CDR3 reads CASSWEVAGATDTQYF. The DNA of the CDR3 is TGTGCCAGCAGCTGGGAAGTAGCGGGAGCTACAGATACGCAGTATTTT.

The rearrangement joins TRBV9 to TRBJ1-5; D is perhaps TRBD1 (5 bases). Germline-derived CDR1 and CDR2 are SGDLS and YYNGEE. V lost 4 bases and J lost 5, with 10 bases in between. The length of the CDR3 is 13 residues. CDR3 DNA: TGTGCCAGCAGCTCGGTAGGGGATCAGCCCCAGCATTTT. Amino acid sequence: CASSSVGDQPQHF.

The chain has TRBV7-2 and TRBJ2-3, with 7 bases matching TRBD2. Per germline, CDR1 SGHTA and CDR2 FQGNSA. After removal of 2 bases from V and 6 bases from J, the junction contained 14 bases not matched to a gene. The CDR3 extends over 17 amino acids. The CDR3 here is CASSLRASGALRDTQYF. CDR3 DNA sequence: TGTGCCAGCAGCTTAAGGGCTAGCGGCGCCCTCAGGGATACGCAGTATTTT.

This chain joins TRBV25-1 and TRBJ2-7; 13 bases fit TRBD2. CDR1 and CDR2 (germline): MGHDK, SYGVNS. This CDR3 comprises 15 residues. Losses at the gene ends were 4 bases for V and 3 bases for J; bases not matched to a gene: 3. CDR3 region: CASSVLAGGIYEQYF. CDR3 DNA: TGTGCCAGCAGTGTACTAGCGGGAGGGATCTACGAGCAGTACTTC.

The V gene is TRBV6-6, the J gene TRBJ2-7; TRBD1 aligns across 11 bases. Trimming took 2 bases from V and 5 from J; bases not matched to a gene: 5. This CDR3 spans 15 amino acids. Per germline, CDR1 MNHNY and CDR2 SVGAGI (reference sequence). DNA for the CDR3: TGTGCCAGCAGTTACGGTCAGGGACAGGGGGACGAGCAGTACTTC. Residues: CASSYGQGQGDEQYF.

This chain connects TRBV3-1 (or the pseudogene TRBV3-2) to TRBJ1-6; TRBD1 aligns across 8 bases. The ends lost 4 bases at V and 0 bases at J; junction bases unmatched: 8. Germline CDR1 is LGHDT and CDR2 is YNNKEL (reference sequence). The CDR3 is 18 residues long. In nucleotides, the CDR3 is TGTGCCAGCAGCCTAGACAGGGGAGTCTCCTCCTATAATTCACCCCTCCACTTT. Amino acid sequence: CASSLDRGVSSYNSPLHF.

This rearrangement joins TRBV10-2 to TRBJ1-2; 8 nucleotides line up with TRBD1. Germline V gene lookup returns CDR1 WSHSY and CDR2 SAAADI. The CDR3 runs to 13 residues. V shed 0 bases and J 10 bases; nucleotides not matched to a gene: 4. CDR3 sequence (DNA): TGCGCCAGCAGTGAGTCTAGACAGGGGATCTACACCTTC. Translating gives CASSESRQGIYTF.

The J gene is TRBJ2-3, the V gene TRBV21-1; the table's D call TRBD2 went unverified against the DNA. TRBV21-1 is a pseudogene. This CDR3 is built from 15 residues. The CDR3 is CASIPSGPGPDTQYF. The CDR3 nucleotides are TGTGCCAGCATCCCTAGCGGGCCCGGGCCGGATACGCAGTATTTT.

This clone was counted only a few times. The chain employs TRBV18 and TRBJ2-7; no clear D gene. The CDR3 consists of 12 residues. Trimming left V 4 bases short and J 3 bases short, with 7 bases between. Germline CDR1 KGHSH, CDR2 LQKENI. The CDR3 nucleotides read TGTGCCAGCTCACTATTAAACTACGAGCAGTACTTC. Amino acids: CASSLLNYEQYF.